A selection of T cell receptor beta chains follows, all from one sample in a study of control samples from healthy donors and cancer patients. The repertoire was sequenced with immunoSEQ multiplex PCR; TCRdb's copy has only in-frame clones and lacks some. The sample has around 84,000 clones, 75% to 85% seen once. Sequenced input: PBMCs. All receptors come from a man between 60 and 75 years old with head and neck cancer. Each CDR3 is given with its conserved first and last residue. A D gene is named only where the DNA matches it firmly. Expanded clones are given a class, and other clones once, few, many or no size at all.

D,size,V,J,DNA,CDR3
-,-,TRBV19,TRBJ2-7,TGTGCCAGTAGCCCCACGGCCGGGATCGAGCAGTACTTC,CASSPTAGIEQYF
-,-,TRBV27,TRBJ2-7,TGTGCCAGCAGTTTAGAGGGAAAAGGAAACGAGCAGTACTTC,CASSLEGKGNEQYF
-,-,TRBV28,TRBJ1-5,TGTGCCAGCAGTTTAATGGGACTAGCGGGAGAACAGCCCCAGCATTTT,CASSLMGLAGEQPQHF
-,-,TRBV7-2,TRBJ2-3,TGTGCCAGCAGCCCGGAGGTAACAGATACGCAGTATTTT,CASSPEVTDTQYF
TRBD1,-,TRBV5-4,TRBJ1-6,TGTGCCAGCAGCCGGACAGGGGGAAATTCACCCCTCCACTTT,CASSRTGGNSPLHF
-,-,TRBV27,TRBJ1-2,TGTGCCAGCAGTACCATCCGGGACTATGGCTACACCTTC,CASSTIRDYGYTF
TRBD2,-,TRBV3-1/TRBV3-2,TRBJ2-5,TGTGCCAGCAGCCAAGATAGCGGGAGGGCCAGGGAGACCCAGTACTTC,CASSQDSGRARETQYF
-,-,TRBV3-1/TRBV3-2,TRBJ1-5,TGTGCCAGCAGCCAAGCGGCGGAGCGCAATCAGCCCCAGCATTTT,CASSQAAERNQPQHF
-,-,TRBV3-1/TRBV3-2,TRBJ2-2,TGTGCCAGCAGCCCCCATAGGGCCGGGCCCACCGGGGAGCTGTTTTTT,CASSPHRAGPTGELFF
-,-,TRBV7-2,TRBJ2-1,TGTGCCAGCAGCTTAGTTGGGGGGGCTAGCGTCTACAATGAGCAGTTCTTC,CASSLVGGASVYNEQFF
TRBD2,-,TRBV3-1/TRBV3-2,TRBJ2-1,TGTGCCAGCAGCCAAGGGGGCGGGAGGGCCTTTCGGGAGCAGTTCTTC,CASSQGGGRAFREQFF
-,-,TRBV7-8,TRBJ1-2,TGTGCCAGCAGCTTACCCTCTAACTATGGCTACACCTTC,CASSLPSNYGYTF
TRBD1,once,TRBV9,TRBJ2-2,TGTGCCAGCAGCGTCGTACAGGGGGGCGGGGAGCTGTTTTTT,CASSVVQGGGELFF
TRBD2,few,TRBV11-3,TRBJ2-1,TGTGCCAGCAGCTTAACTAGCGGGAGCGACAATGAGCAGTTCTTC,CASSLTSGSDNEQFF
TRBD2,-,TRBV24-1,TRBJ2-5,TGTGCCACCGAGGAAGCTAGCGGCGAAGAGACCCAGTACTTC,CATEEASGEETQYF
TRBD1,-,TRBV28,TRBJ1-5,TGTGCCAGCAGTTCCCGGCCGGGACAGGTTAGCAATCAGCCCCAGCATTTT,CASSSRPGQVSNQPQHF
TRBD1,-,TRBV7-9,TRBJ1-1,TGTGCCAGCAGGACCGGGACAGGGGGTATGAACACTGAAGCTTTCTTT,CASRTGTGGMNTEAFF
TRBD1,-,TRBV5-1,TRBJ1-1,TGCGCCAGCAGCTCCAGGACAGGGGACACTGAAGCTTTCTTT,CASSSRTGDTEAFF
TRBD1,-,TRBV6-5,TRBJ2-4,TGTGCCAGCAGCCGACAGGGAATGGCCAAAAACATTCAGTACTTC,CASSRQGMAKNIQYF
-,-,TRBV5-6,TRBJ1-4,TGTGCCAGCAGCTTGACGGATGGAAGGGCAACTAATGAAAAACTGTTTTTT,CASSLTDGRATNEKLFF
-,-,TRBV10-1,TRBJ2-4,TGCGCCAGCAGTGGGGCCAAAGAAGGGATAGACATTCAGTACTTC,CASSGAKEGIDIQYF
-,-,TRBV24-1,TRBJ1-1,TGTGCCACCAGTCAGACAGCGAACACTGAAGCTTTCTTT,CATSQTANTEAFF